This TCR beta chain emerged from a study of blood T cell repertoires in COVID-19. At the level of the study: The samples span acute and convalescent COVID-19 from the United States, Italy and Spain. PBMCs, B-cell-depleted T cells, or T cells were the source of the cDNA or gDNA that made up the material.

As handled by the study authors: Using reference gene primer amplification, nucleated cell counts were estimated. TCRdb's copy holds only in-frame clones and misses some; the assay was immunoSEQ multiplex PCR. V, J and clone size derive from that table, while D and trimming were established from the DNA sequence. This table has some 16,000 clones, about 81% appearing once. V gave up 11 bases and J gave up 2 bases; unmatched junction bases: 9. The CDR3 sequence is 14 residues long. Looked up from germline, CDR1 is WNHNN and CDR2 is SYGVQD (reference sequence). The source material was peripheral blood. This receptor was identified in a man at least 80 years old with active or convalescent COVID-19. This chain joins TRBV10-1 and TRBJ2-3; 8 bases map to TRBD2. The CDR3 is CAPSGGTSTDTQYF. As DNA, the CDR3 is TGCGCCCCTTCGGGGGGGACATCCACAGATACGCAGTATTTT.